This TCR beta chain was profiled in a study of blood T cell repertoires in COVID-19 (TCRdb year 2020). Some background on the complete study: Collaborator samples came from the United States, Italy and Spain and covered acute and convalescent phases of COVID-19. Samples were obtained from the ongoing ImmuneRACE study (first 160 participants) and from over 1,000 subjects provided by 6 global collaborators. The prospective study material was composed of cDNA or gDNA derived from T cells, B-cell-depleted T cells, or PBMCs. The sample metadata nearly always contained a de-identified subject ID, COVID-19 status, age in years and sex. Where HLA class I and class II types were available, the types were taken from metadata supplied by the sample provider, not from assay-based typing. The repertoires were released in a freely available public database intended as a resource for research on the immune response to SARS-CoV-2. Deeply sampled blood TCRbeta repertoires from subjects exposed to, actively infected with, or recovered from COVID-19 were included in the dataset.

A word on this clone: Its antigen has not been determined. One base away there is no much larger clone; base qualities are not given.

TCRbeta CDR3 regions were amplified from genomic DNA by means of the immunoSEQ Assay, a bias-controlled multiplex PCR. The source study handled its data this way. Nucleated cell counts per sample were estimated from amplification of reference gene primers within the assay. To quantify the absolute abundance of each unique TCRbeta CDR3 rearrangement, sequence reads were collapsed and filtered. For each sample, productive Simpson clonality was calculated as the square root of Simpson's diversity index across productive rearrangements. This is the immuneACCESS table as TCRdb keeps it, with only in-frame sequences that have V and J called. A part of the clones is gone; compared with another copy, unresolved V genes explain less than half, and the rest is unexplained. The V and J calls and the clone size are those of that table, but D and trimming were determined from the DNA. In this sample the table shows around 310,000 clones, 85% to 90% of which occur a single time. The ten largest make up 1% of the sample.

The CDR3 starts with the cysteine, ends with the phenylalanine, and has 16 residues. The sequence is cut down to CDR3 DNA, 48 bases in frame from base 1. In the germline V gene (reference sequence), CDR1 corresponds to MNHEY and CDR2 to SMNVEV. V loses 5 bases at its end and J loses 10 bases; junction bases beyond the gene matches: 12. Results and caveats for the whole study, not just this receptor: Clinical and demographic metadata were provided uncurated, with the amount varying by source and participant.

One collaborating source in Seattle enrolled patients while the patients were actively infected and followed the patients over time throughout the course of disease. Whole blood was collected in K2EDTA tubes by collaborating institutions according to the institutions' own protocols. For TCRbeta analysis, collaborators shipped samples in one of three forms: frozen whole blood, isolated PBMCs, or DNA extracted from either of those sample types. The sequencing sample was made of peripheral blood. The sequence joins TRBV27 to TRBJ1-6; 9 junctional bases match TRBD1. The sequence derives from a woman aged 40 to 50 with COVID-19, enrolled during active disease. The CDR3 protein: CASSNRPGQGQSPLHF. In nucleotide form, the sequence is TGTGCCAGCAGTAATCGGCCGGGACAGGGCCAATCACCCCTCCACTTT.